The present TCR beta chain was sequenced within a study of Ad26.COV2.S vaccination and SARS-CoV-2 variants. The data were produced by immunoSEQ multiplex PCR, yet TCRdb's version contains in-frame clones alone and is incomplete. This table holds 380,000 or so clones, roughly 89% found once. Treatment of the sample: roughly 20 received Ad26.COV2.S at low or high dose, single or two shots; five or six received placebo; per-sample allocation not given. Sampling happened 63 days after the first vaccine or placebo injection. An Ad26 vector expressing Wuhan-strain SARS-CoV-2 spike constituted the vaccine. V lost 4 bases and J lost 5; bases outside the gene matches: 8. CDR1 is SGHDN and CDR2 is FVKESK in the germline V gene. This CDR3 spans 17 amino acids.

Sequences were derived from peripheral blood, sampled in a trial of Ad26.COV2.S vaccine versus placebo. This clonotype was sampled from a person between 18 and 59 years old who received the Ad26.COV2.S COVID-19 vaccine or a placebo. This sequence joins TRBV14 and TRBJ2-5, with 15 bases matching TRBD2. CDR3 sequence reads: CASSPWTSGGAVETQYF. The CDR3 DNA reads as TGTGCCAGCAGCCCCTGGACTAGCGGGGGGGCGGTGGAGACCCAGTACTTC.